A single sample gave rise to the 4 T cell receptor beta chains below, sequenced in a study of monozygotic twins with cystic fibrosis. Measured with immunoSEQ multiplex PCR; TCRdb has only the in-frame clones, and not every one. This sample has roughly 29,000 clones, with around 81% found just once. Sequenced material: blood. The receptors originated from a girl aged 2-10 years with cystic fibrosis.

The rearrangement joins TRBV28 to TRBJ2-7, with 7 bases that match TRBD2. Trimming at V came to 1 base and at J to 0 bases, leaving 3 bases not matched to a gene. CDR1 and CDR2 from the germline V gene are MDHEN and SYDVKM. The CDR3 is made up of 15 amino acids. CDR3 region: CASSLLLAPSYEQYF. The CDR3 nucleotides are TGTGCCAGCAGTTTATTACTAGCGCCCTCCTACGAGCAGTACTTC.

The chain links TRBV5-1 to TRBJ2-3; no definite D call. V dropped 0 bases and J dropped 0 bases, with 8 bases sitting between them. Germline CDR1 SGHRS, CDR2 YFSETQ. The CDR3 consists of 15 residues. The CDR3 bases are TGCGCCAGCAGCTTGGTGGATATCAGCACAGATACGCAGTATTTT. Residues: CASSLVDISTDTQYF.

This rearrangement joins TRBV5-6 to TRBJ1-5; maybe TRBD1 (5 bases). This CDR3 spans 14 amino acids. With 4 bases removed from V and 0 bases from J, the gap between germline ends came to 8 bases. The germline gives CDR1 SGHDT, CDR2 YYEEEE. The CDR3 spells CASSDSYSNQPQHF. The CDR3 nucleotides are TGTGCCAGCAGCGACAGTTATAGCAATCAGCCCCAGCATTTT.

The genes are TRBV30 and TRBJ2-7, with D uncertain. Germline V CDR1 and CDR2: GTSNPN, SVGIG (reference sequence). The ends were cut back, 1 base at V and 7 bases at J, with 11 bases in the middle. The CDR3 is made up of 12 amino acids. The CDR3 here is CAWSEQPGEQYF. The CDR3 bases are TGTGCCTGGAGTGAACAGCCCGGGGAGCAGTACTTC.